This T cell receptor beta chain was sequenced in a study of cytomegalovirus exposure and HLA in healthy donors. Germline CDR1 and CDR2: MNHNS and SASEGT. The CDR3 length is 16 residues. With 2 bases clipped from V and 7 bases from J, the junction kept 6 bases outside the gene matches. This PCR relied on a set of 60 Vbeta primers and 13 Jbeta primers. As handled by the study authors: It was a later analysis that counted tens of millions of unique TCR beta chains, of which roughly 11 million were shared. The method was immunoSEQ multiplex PCR; TCRdb's version includes in-frame clones alone and lacks a portion of them. That table furnishes V, J and clone size, whereas the DNA furnished D and trimming. Of about 130,000 clones in the sample, around 82% are singletons; the top ten hold around 1.3%. Findings of the study overall: As a later analysis showed, a missense DCLRE1C variant was linked to trimming of TCR beta V- and J-genes. 87-base-pair reads could not separate some V segments, including TRBV6-2 and TRBV6-3.

Turning to this clone: Its specificity is unknown.

Sequenced input: PBMCs. The source of this sequence is a female donor in good health and CMV-seronegative. V and J are TRBV6-1 and TRBJ1-5, with 12 bases identical to TRBD1. This CDR3 is CASSETGTGGRQPQHF. DNA for the CDR3: TGTGCCAGCAGTGAAACAGGGACAGGGGGCCGGCAGCCCCAGCATTTT.